This paragraph reports one TCR beta chain. Its antigen is undetermined. Treatment of the sample: some 20 received Ad26.COV2.S at low or high dose, single or two shots; five or six received placebo; per-sample allocation not given. Each sample was drawn 63 days after the first injection (of vaccine or placebo). This record comes from a study of Ad26.COV2.S vaccination and SARS-CoV-2 variants. Regarding the study as a whole: Spike-specific TCR breadth ran higher among vaccine recipients than placebo recipients. Comparability of non-spike TCR breadth was observed across vaccine and placebo recipients.

Data came from immunoSEQ multiplex PCR; TCRdb stores just in-frame clones and leaves some out. Of about 330,000 clones listed, roughly nine tenths are singletons. The germline V gene encodes CDR1 SQVTM and CDR2 ANQGSEA. The CDR3 runs to 11 residues. The sequence derives from a person aged 18-60 years who received the Ad26.COV2.S COVID-19 vaccine or a placebo. The chain couples TRBV29-1 to TRBJ1-3; D ambiguous. The material sequenced was peripheral blood, taken in a trial of Ad26.COV2.S vaccine versus placebo. CDR3 coding DNA: TGCAGTCCGTTGAATGGAAACACCATATATTTT. It codes for CSPLNGNTIYF.